Given below is one T cell receptor beta chain in context. Its target is not known. Control samples came 1 year after myeloablative marrow transplants with methotrexate plus calcineurin inhibitor. This sample was taken from a study of T cells after posttransplantation cyclophosphamide. Study-wide results and limits: Donor-recipient repertoire similarity was low at 1-2 months, rising over year one. Recipient CMV seropositivity and CMV reactivation strongly tracked TRB clonality. Tissue-infiltrating T cells from skin or gut overlapped little with blood T cells.

CDR3 length: 13 amino acids. The V and J ends lost 5 bases and 3 bases respectively, with 10 bases between them. Germline V gives CDR1 SEHNR, CDR2 FQNEAQ (reference sequence). Libraries were prepared by immunoSEQ multiplex PCR; TCRdb keeps only in-frame clonotypes and omits some of them. The data hold some 16,000 clones, with 84% observed a single time. Sequencing used PBMCs, obtained less than 400 days after allogeneic stem cell transplant with calcineurin inhibitor and methotrexate. The receptor's source is a male patient younger than 35 who received an allogeneic stem cell transplant from a related donor, was CMV-positive, and had no GVHD. Some of the T cells might come from the graft donor. The chain employs TRBV7-9 and TRBJ1-1; D is perhaps TRBD1 (5 bases). DNA for the CDR3: TGTGCCAGCAGCCGCCGGGGGGACACTGAAGCTTTCTTT. Translating it yields CASSRRGDTEAFF.